This TCR beta chain was sequenced in a study of blood T cell repertoires in COVID-19 (dated by TCRdb to 2018 to 2020). Study-wide context: Samples from collaborators originated in the United States, Italy and Spain and spanned both the acute and convalescent phases of COVID-19. Subjects who had been exposed to COVID-19, were actively infected with it, or had recovered from it provided the deeply sampled blood TCRbeta repertoires that made up the dataset. The prospective study material was composed of cDNA or gDNA derived from T cells, B-cell-depleted T cells, or PBMCs. Where HLA class I and class II types were available, the types were taken from metadata supplied by the sample provider, not from assay-based typing. A freely available public database, intended as a resource for researchers studying the immune response to SARS-CoV-2, is where the repertoires were released. The sample metadata nearly always contained a de-identified subject ID, COVID-19 status, age in years and sex. The samples were drawn from the first 160 participants of the ongoing ImmuneRACE study and from over 950 subjects provided by 6 global collaborators. Study-wide findings and limitations: The quantity of clinical and demographic metadata differed by source and by participant and was supplied without curation.

The collaborating institutions used their own protocols to collect whole blood in K2EDTA tubes. For TCRbeta analysis, collaborators shipped samples in one of three forms: frozen whole blood, isolated PBMCs, or DNA extracted from either of those sample types. TCRbeta CDR3 regions were amplified from genomic DNA using the immunoSEQ Assay, a bias-controlled multiplex PCR. The paper's data handling went like this. The number of nucleated cells in each sample was estimated from the amplification of reference gene primers within the assay. To quantify the absolute abundance of each unique TCRbeta CDR3 rearrangement, sequence reads were collapsed and filtered. For each sample, productive Simpson clonality was calculated as the square root of Simpson's diversity index over productive rearrangements. TCRdb retrieved this table from immuneACCESS and kept in-frame rearrangements only. Not all clones are present; in checked studies, unresolved V genes account for under half, and no reason is known for the remainder. V, J and clone size are those of that table, while D and trimming were read from the DNA. The sample table shows 75,000 to 95,000 clones, and about 83% are seen once. The top ten constitute 5% to 6% of the sample.

Note on this clone: What this receptor recognizes is not known. Base quality data are lacking; no much larger clone is found one base away.

The receptor was derived from a man in his 60s with acute or convalescent COVID-19. Material: peripheral blood.

The DNA sequence is TGTGCCAGCAGCGTAGGGACAGAAATTGAAGCTTTCTTT. Its product reads: CASSVGTEIEAFF. The sequence links TRBV9 to TRBJ1-1; a weak D assignment points to TRBD1 (6 bases agree). From the cysteine through the phenylalanine, the CDR3 covers 13 amino acids. Only the CDR3 part of the read is kept: 39 bases, read in frame from the first base. The germline V gene specifies SGDLS as CDR1 and YYNGEE as CDR2. V and J are truncated by 0 bases and 7 bases respectively, leaving an intervening sequence of 10 bases.